These T cell receptor beta chains were read from a single sample in a study of T cell changes during pregnancy in multiple sclerosis. Produced via immunoSEQ multiplex PCR; TCRdb's table is partial and in-frame only. The sample contains approximately 87,000 clones, around nine tenths of which appear only once. Sequenced material: CD4+ T cells from peripheral blood mononuclear cells, taken in the second trimester of pregnancy. These receptors came from a female donor with multiple sclerosis, enrolled in a pregnancy study. The CDR3 runs from the conserved cysteine through the conserved F or W. The order of the fields is J gene, clone size, D gene, V gene, CDR3 DNA, CDR3 protein. D genes are given only for firm matches. Rows may omit the clone size; those that give it use once, few, many or a size class.

TRBJ2-5 | . | TRBD2 | TRBV28 | TGTGCCAGCAGTGCCCCGGGAGGGTCGGGTAAAGAGACCCAGTACTTC | CASSAPGGSGKETQYF
TRBJ2-2 | . | TRBD1 | TRBV4-3 | TGCGCCAGCAGCCGAACACAGGGGGTTATCACCGGGGAGCTGTTTTTT | CASSRTQGVITGELFF
TRBJ1-1 | . | . | TRBV6-6 | TGTGCCAGCAGTTACTCCCAGAACACTGAAGCTTTCTTT | CASSYSQNTEAFF
TRBJ2-5 | . | TRBD2 | TRBV6-5 | TGTGCCACGCGGCGGGGGGCCGGGGAGACCCAGTACTTC | CATRRGAGETQYF
TRBJ2-7 | . | . | TRBV7-2 | TGTGCCAGCAGCTTACCGACAGGTACGAGCTCCTACGAGCAGTACTTC | CASSLPTGTSSYEQYF
TRBJ2-1 | . | TRBD2 | TRBV5-1 | TGCGCCAGCAGCTTGGTCCTAGCGGGAAACAATGAGCAGTTCTTC | CASSLVLAGNNEQFF
TRBJ2-7 | . | . | TRBV27 | TGTGCCAGCACCAGCGAGAGGTACGAGCAGTACTTC | CASTSERYEQYF
TRBJ2-7 | . | . | TRBV6-1 | TGTGCCAGCAGCCCTTCTAGCGACGGCTCCTACGAGCAGTACTTC | CASSPSSDGSYEQYF
TRBJ1-2 | . | . | TRBV5-4 | TGTGCCAGCAGCTTGGGGGTGGACGGGAACCAGGGCTACACCTTC | CASSLGVDGNQGYTF
TRBJ1-5 | . | TRBD1 | TRBV4-1 | TGCGCCAGCAGCCAAGATAGGGGGACAGGCAATCAGCCCCAGCATTTT | CASSQDRGTGNQPQHF
TRBJ1-6 | once | . | TRBV28 | TGTGCCAGCAGCCCCGGGGGGAAAAATTCACCCCTCCACTTT | CASSPGGKNSPLHF
TRBJ2-3 | once | . | TRBV2 | TGTGCCAGCAGGCGGGGTCCCCGAGACACAGATACGCAGTATTTT | CASRRGPRDTDTQYF
TRBJ2-4 | . | TRBD1 | TRBV30 | TGTGCCTGGAGTAGATTGGACAGGGCCAAAAACATTCAGTACTTC | CAWSRLDRAKNIQYF
TRBJ2-7 | . | TRBD2 | TRBV6-5 | TGTGCCAGCAGCTCTAGCGGGAAAGGTGGCGAGCAGTACTTC | CASSSSGKGGEQYF
TRBJ1-6 | . | TRBD1 | TRBV7-2 | TGTGCCAGCAGCTTATTCCGGACAGGAGGCACTTCACCCCTCCACTTT | CASSLFRTGGTSPLHF
TRBJ1-5 | . | TRBD1 | TRBV5-5 | TGTGCCAGCAGCTTGGGACCGGACAGGGGGCTTCAGCCCCAGCATTTT | CASSLGPDRGLQPQHF
TRBJ1-1 | once | . | TRBV18 | TGTGCCAGCTCACCCGGGTCTGCGAACACTGAAGCTTTCTTT | CASSPGSANTEAFF
TRBJ2-1 | once | TRBD2 | TRBV6-5 | TGTGCCAGCAGTTACTCCGCGGGGGGGCCTCATAATGAGCAGTTCTTC | CASSYSAGGPHNEQFF
TRBJ1-2 | . | . | TRBV4-3 | TGCGCCAGCAGCCAAGATCTAGGGGTCAGCTATGGCTACACCTTC | CASSQDLGVSYGYTF